The T cell receptor (beta chain) described here comes from a study of spatial heterogeneity in lung cancer. Study at large: Tumor-region counts of TCR transcripts tracked strongly with a T cell module score from matched bulk RNA-seq. General observations from the study: Expanded intratumoral alpha and beta TCR counts tracked tumor mutation counts.

One entry per CDR3 protein results from TCRdb running MiXCR on the 5' RACE reads. The sample lists approximately 6,800 distinct CDR3 sequences, around 10% occurring once. CDR1 and CDR2 (germline): MDHEN, SYDVKM. With 9 bases removed from V and 2 bases from J, the gap between germline ends came to 17 bases. The CDR3 covers 14 residues. This clonotype has a single count. As yet, its antigen is unknown. Time point defined: sample taken at primary tumor resection. Sequencing covered unsorted whole RNA taken from tumor, nontumor lung or frozen PBMC. The chain carries TRBV28 and TRBJ2-7; D perhaps matches TRBD2 (6 bases). This receptor was identified in a female donor with early-stage non-small cell lung cancer. The specimen comprised lung tumor tissue, sampled at surgery. CDR3 loop: CASSTGLFPYEQYF. DNA of the CDR3: TGTGCCAGTTCCACGGGACTTTTCCCCTACGAGCAGTACTTC.